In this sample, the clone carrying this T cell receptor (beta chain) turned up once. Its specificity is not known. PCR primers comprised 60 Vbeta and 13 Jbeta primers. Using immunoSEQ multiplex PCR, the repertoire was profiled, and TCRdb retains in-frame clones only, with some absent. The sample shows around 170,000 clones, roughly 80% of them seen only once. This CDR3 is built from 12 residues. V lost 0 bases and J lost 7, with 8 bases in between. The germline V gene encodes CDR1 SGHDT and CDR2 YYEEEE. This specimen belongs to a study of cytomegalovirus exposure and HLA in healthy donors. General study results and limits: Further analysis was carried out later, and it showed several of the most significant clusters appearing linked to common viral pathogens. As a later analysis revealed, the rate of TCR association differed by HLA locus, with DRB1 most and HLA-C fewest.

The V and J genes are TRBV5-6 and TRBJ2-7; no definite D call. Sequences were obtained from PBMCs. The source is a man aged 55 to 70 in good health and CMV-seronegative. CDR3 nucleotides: TGTGCCAGCAGCTTGGGACTGGAAGAGCAGTACTTC. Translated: CASSLGLEEQYF.